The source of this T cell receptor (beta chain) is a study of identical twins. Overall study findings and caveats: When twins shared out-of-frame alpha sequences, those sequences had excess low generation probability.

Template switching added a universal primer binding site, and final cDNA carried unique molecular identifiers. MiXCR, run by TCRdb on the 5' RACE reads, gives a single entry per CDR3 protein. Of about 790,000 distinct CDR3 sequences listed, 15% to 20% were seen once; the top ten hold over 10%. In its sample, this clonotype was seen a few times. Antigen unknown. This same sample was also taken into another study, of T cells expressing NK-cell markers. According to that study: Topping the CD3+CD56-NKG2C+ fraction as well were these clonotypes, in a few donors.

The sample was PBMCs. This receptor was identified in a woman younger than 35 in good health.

The CDR3 sequence: CASSHRQAAYNEQFF. CDR3 DNA: TGTGCCAGCAGCCATCGACAGGCAGCCTACAATGAGCAGTTCTTC. The rearrangement joins TRBV3-1 to TRBJ2-1; possibly TRBD1 for D (6 bases). The germline V and J ends were trimmed by 3 bases and 2 bases, with 11 bases remaining between them. The V gene's germline CDR1 is LGHDT and CDR2 YNNKEL (reference sequence). The CDR3 consists of 15 residues.